The rows below give T cell receptor beta chains drawn from one sample of a study of identical twins. TCRdb re-called the 5' RACE reads through MiXCR, storing one row per CDR3 protein. In the table there are some 500,000 distinct CDR3 sequences, around 15% of which are singletons. These sequences were also reported in another study, on yellow fever vaccine responses in identical twins.

Material for sequencing was CD4+ T cells sorted from blood. These receptors were taken from a young woman in good health. Both conserved end residues are part of each CDR3. The D gene is left open where the match is weak. Clone size is shown for a subset of rows, as once, few, many or a class of expanded clone.

cdr3_length	v_call	clone_size	d_call	j_call	cdr3_aa	cdr3_nt
15	TRBV6-2/TRBV6-3	.	.	TRBJ2-1	CASSYGAEGNNEQFF	TGTGCCAGCAGTTATGGAGCTGAGGGAAACAATGAGCAGTTCTTC
14	TRBV20-1	few	TRBD2	TRBJ2-7	CSAMRASGTYEQYF	TGCAGTGCTATGAGGGCTAGCGGGACCTACGAGCAGTACTTC
13	TRBV12-3/TRBV12-4	few	TRBD1	TRBJ2-2	CASRTGYTGELFF	TGTGCCAGCAGGACAGGGTACACCGGGGAGCTGTTTTTT
12	TRBV20-1	few	.	TRBJ2-7	CSARDELGEQYF	TGCAGTGCTAGAGATGAGTTGGGCGAGCAGTACTTC
16	TRBV25-1	few	.	TRBJ2-3	CASSEFLMGATDTQYF	TGTGCCAGCAGTGAATTCTTAATGGGAGCCACAGATACGCAGTATTTT
14	TRBV7-9	many	TRBD1	TRBJ2-7	CASSLSQGVYEQYF	TGTGCCAGCAGCTTATCCCAGGGGGTTTACGAGCAGTACTTC
16	TRBV5-6	.	.	TRBJ2-7	CASSLTRGPARGEQYF	TGTGCCAGCAGCTTGACCAGGGGCCCAGCACGCGGCGAGCAGTACTTC
13	TRBV6-1	.	TRBD1	TRBJ2-1	CASVATGGREQFF	TGTGCCAGCGTAGCGACAGGGGGCCGGGAGCAGTTCTTC
14	TRBV9	few	.	TRBJ2-7	CASSVAGASYEQYF	TGTGCCAGCAGCGTAGCAGGGGCCAGCTACGAGCAGTACTTC
15	TRBV12-3/TRBV12-4	.	.	TRBJ1-1	CASSFGHLMNTEAFF	TGTGCCAGCAGTTTTGGGCACCTCATGAACACTGAAGCTTTCTTT
15	TRBV20-1	few	.	TRBJ2-3	CSARPGIRETDTQYF	TGCAGTGCTAGGCCCGGGATCCGAGAAACAGATACGCAGTATTTT
13	TRBV20-1	.	TRBD2	TRBJ2-3	CSASLAGPDTQYF	TGCAGTGCTTCACTAGCGGGCCCAGATACGCAGTATTTT
13	TRBV7-6	.	.	TRBJ2-7	CASSLGSTYEQYF	TGTGCCAGCAGCTTAGGGTCAACCTACGAGCAGTACTTC
15	TRBV24-1	once	.	TRBJ2-1	CATSDLSNLYNEQFF	TGTGCCACCAGTGATTTGAGCAACCTCTACAATGAGCAGTTCTTC
17	TRBV24-1	.	TRBD1	TRBJ2-3	CATSETGQGIRTDTQYF	TGTGCCACCAGTGAAACCGGACAGGGTATTCGTACAGATACGCAGTATTTT
19	TRBV6-4	.	TRBD2	TRBJ2-1	CTSSLPLRLAGGPVNEQFF	TGTACCAGCAGTTTACCGTTACGACTAGCGGGAGGTCCGGTTAATGAGCAGTTCTTC
14	TRBV5-1	few	.	TRBJ2-7	CASSVVFPSYEQYF	TGCGCCAGCAGTGTCGTTTTTCCCTCCTACGAGCAGTACTTC
12	TRBV19	.	.	TRBJ2-7	CASSTPEKKQYF	TGTGCCAGTAGTACCCCGGAGAAGAAGCAGTACTTC
16	TRBV14	few	.	TRBJ2-1	CASSQELTRPGDEQFF	TGTGCCAGCAGCCAAGAACTGACTCGCCCCGGTGATGAGCAGTTCTTC
16	TRBV11-2	few	.	TRBJ2-3	CASSLLPGALTDTQYF	TGTGCCAGCAGTCTACTTCCAGGGGCTCTCACAGATACGCAGTATTTT
15	TRBV7-2	many	TRBD2	TRBJ2-3	CASSSGLAGVGAQYF	TGTGCCAGCAGCTCGGGACTAGCGGGGGTAGGAGCGCAGTATTTT
16	TRBV12-3/TRBV12-4	.	.	TRBJ2-3	CASSRKGGGSTDTQYF	TGTGCCAGCAGCAGAAAAGGGGGTGGAAGCACAGATACGCAGTATTTT
16	TRBV5-1	.	TRBD1	TRBJ2-5	CASSLRGQGAGETQYF	TGCGCCAGCAGCTTACGGGGACAGGGGGCCGGAGAGACCCAGTACTTC
16	TRBV6-2/TRBV6-3	.	.	TRBJ1-2	CASSYSITADNYGYTF	TGTGCCAGCAGTTACTCGATTACAGCAGATAACTATGGCTACACCTTC
16	TRBV20-1	.	.	TRBJ2-3	CSVRGQGIFYTDTQYF	TGCAGTGTCAGAGGGCAGGGTATATTTTACACAGATACGCAGTATTTT
12	TRBV10-3	many	.	TRBJ2-2	CATRTNTGELFF	TGTGCCACCAGGACTAACACCGGGGAGCTGTTTTTT
14	TRBV6-2/TRBV6-3	.	.	TRBJ2-7	CASTLKGGLMEQYF	TGTGCCAGCACCCTCAAGGGGGGATTGATGGAGCAGTACTTC
15	TRBV4-1	.	.	TRBJ2-5	CASSQGSLLGETQYF	TGCGCCAGCAGCCAAGGATCACTGCTCGGAGAGACCCAGTACTTC
14	TRBV7-2	few	TRBD1	TRBJ2-5	CASSSRTGEETQYF	TGTGCCAGCAGCTCGAGGACAGGGGAAGAGACCCAGTACTTC
16	TRBV5-1	few	TRBD1	TRBJ2-3	CASGTGGLTSTDTQYF	TGCGCCAGCGGCACAGGGGGCCTTACTAGCACAGATACGCAGTATTTT
14	TRBV9	.	.	TRBJ2-7	CASSSREGGSEQYF	TGTGCCAGCAGCTCACGCGAGGGGGGAAGCGAGCAGTACTTC